This TCR beta chain was observed in a study of blood T cell repertoires in COVID-19. In the study overall: Donors in the United States, Italy and Spain gave samples during acute or convalescent COVID-19. The analysed material was cDNA or gDNA that came from T cells, B-cell-depleted T cells, or PBMCs.

Participants were aged about 18 to 100 years from around 24 US areas. After removal of 3 bases from V and 3 bases from J, the junction contained 6 bases not matched to a gene. The CDR3 has 15 amino acids. Germline CDR1 LGHNA, CDR2 YSLEER. As processed by the authors: Estimation of nucleated cell counts relied on the amplification of reference gene primers. TCRdb's copy holds only in-frame clones and misses some; the assay was immunoSEQ multiplex PCR. V and J calls and clone size come straight from that table; D and trimming were deduced from the DNA. The sample gives almost 400,000 clones, 88% of which show up once; about 0.89% is in the top ten.

The receptor was derived from a woman aged 30 to 39 with acute COVID-19. The specimen was PBMCs or T cells enriched from blood (not recorded which). The chain links TRBV4-3 to TRBJ1-2, with TRBD1 matching over 8 bases. CDR3 nucleotides: TGCGCCAGCAGCCAGGGAGACAGGGGTGACTATGGCTACACCTTC. This gives the protein CASSQGDRGDYGYTF.